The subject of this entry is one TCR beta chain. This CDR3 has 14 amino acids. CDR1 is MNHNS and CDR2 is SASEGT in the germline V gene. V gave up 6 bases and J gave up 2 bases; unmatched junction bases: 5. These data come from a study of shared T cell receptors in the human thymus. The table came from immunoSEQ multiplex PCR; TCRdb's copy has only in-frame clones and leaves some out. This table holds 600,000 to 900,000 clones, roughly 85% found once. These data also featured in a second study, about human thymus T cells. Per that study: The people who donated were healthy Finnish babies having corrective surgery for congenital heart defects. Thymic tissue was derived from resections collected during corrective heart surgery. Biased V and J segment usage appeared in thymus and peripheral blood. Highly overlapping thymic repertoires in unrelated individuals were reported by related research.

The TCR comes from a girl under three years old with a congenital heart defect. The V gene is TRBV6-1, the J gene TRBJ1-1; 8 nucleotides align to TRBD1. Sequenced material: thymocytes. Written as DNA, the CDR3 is TGTGCCAGCAGCCCCGGACAGGGTAACACTGAAGCTTTCTTT. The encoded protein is CASSPGQGNTEAFF.